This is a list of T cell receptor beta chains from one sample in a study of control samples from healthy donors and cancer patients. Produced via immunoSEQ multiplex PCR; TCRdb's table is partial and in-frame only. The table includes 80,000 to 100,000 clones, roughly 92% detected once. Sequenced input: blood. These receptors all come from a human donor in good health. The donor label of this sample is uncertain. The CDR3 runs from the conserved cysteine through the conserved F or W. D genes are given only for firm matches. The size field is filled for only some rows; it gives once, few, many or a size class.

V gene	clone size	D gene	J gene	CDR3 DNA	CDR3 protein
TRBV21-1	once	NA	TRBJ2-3	NA	CASVVGTGSTDTQYF
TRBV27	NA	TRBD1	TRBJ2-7	TGTGCCAGCAGTTTTCAGGGGGCCAACGAGCAGTACTTC	CASSFQGANEQYF
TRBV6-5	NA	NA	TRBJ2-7	TGTGCCAGCAGGCCGGACACTAACTACGAGCAGTACTTC	CASRPDTNYEQYF
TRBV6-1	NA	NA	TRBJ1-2	TGTGCCAGCAGTGAAGCCTCCGTGGCTAACTATGGCTACACCTTC	CASSEASVANYGYTF
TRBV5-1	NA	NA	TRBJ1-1	TGCGCCAGCAGCTTGGTAACATCGGGGCCTGAAGCTTTCTTT	CASSLVTSGPEAFF
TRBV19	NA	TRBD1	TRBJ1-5	TGTGCCAGTAGTATAGAAACAGGGGTGGGCAATCAGCCCCAGCATTTT	CASSIETGVGNQPQHF
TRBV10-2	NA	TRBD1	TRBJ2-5	TGCGCCAGCAGTTGGACAGGGCACCAAGAGACCCAGTACTTC	CASSWTGHQETQYF
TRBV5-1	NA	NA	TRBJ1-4	TGCGCCAGCCGACCCTCTTACACAGCAACTAATGAAAAACTGTTTTTT	CASRPSYTATNEKLFF
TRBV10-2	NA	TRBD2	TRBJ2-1	TGCGCCAGCACGCAGGGAGGGGTGGGTAGGGAGCAGTTCTTC	CASTQGGVGREQFF
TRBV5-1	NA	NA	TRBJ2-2	TGCGCCAGCAGCTTGGGACAGGTTGAAACCGGGGAGCTGTTTTTT	CASSLGQVETGELFF
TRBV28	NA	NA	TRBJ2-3	TGTGCCAGCAGTGGAGACAGAGATACGCAGTATTTT	CASSGDRDTQYF
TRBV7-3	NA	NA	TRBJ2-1	TGTGCCAGCAGCGTAGGGGGGCTTAACAATGAGCAGTTCTTC	CASSVGGLNNEQFF
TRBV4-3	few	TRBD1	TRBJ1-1	TGCGCCAGCAGCCAAGGGACAGGGTGGACGAACACTGAAGCTTTCTTT	CASSQGTGWTNTEAFF
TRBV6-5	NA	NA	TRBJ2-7	TGTGCCAGCAGTTACGGGGGCAGGGAGTACTTC	CASSYGGREYF
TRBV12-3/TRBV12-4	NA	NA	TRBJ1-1	TGTGCCAGCAGTCTCCCTGGGGTTGAAGCTTTCTTT	CASSLPGVEAFF
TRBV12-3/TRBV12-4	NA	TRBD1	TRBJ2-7	TGTGCCAGCAGACCACAGGGGGTCCACGAGCAGTACTTC	CASRPQGVHEQYF
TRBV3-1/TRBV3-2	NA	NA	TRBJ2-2	TGTGCCAGCAGCCGTACGAACACCGGGGAGCTGTTTTTT	CASSRTNTGELFF
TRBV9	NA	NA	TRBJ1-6	TGTGCCAGCAGCGTAGGCAGTAGTCCCTCCTATAATTCACCCCTCCACTTT	CASSVGSSPSYNSPLHF
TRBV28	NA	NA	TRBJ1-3	TGTGCCAGCAGTTTTACAGGCTCTGGAAACACCATATATTTT	CASSFTGSGNTIYF
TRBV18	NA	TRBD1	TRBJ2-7	TGTGCCAGCTCACGACAGGGGGACGAGCAGTACTTC	CASSRQGDEQYF
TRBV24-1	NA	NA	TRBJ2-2	TGTGCCACCAGTGATCCGGGGGGCGGCACCGGGGAGCTGTTTTTT	CATSDPGGGTGELFF
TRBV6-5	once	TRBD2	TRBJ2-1	TGTGCCAGCAAGAGTAGCGGGCACAATGAGCAGTTCTTC	CASKSSGHNEQFF
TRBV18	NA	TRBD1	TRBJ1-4	TGTGCCAGCTCACCAAGACAGGGCGCGGGCACGAATGAAAAACTGTTTTTT	CASSPRQGAGTNEKLFF
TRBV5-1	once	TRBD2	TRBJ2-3	TGCGCCAGCAGCATGGGACTAGCGGTTCCAGATACGCAGTATTTT	CASSMGLAVPDTQYF
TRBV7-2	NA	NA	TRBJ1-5	TGTGCCAGCAGCTCGCAAGTTGACGTCCTTCAGCCCCAGCATTTT	CASSSQVDVLQPQHF
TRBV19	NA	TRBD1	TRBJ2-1	TGTGCCAGTAGATCTCCGAACAGGGGAAATGAGCAGTTCTTC	CASRSPNRGNEQFF
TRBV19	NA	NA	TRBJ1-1	TGTGCCAGTATGGGGACGGTGAACACTGAAGCTTTCTTT	CASMGTVNTEAFF
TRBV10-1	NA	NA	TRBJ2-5	TGCGCCAGCAGTGAGGGTTACAGGGAGGGTGAAGAGACCCAGTACTTC	CASSEGYREGEETQYF
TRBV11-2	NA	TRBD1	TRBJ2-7	TGTGCCAGCAGCCAGCCCGGGACAGGAACCTACGAGCAGTACTTC	CASSQPGTGTYEQYF
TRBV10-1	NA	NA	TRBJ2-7	TGCGCCAGCAGTGAGTCGACTCATGGGGACTCCTACGAGCAGTACTTC	CASSESTHGDSYEQYF
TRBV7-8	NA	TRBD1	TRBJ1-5	TGTGCCAGCAGCCGAAGGGACAGGATTAGCAATCAGCCCCAGCATTTT	CASSRRDRISNQPQHF
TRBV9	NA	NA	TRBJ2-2	TGTGCCAGCAGCGTAGGGGGGGCAATAACCGGGGAGCTGTTTTTT	CASSVGGAITGELFF
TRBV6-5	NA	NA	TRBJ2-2	TGTGCCAGCAGTTTGGAGGGCTCTTTGAACACCGGGGAGCTGTTTTTT	CASSLEGSLNTGELFF
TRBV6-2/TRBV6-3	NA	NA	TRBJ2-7	TGTGCCAGCAGTTACTCGGAGACAGGCTCAAGCTCCTACGAGCAGTACTTC	CASSYSETGSSSYEQYF
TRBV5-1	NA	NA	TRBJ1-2	TGCGCCAGCAGCCCGGACGGCCATGGCTACACCTTC	CASSPDGHGYTF
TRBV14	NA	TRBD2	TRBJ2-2	TGTGCCAGCAGCCACCGTGGACTAGCGGGGGGGCCTCTTAACACCGGGGAGCTGTTTTTT	CASSHRGLAGGPLNTGELFF
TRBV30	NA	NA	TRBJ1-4	TGTGCCTGGAGAGGCAGTGATAATGAAAAACTGTTTTTT	CAWRGSDNEKLFF
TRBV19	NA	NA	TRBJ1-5	TGTGCCAGTAGTATCGGAGGTCCTAGCAATCAGCCCCAGCATTTT	CASSIGGPSNQPQHF
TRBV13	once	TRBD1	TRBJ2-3	TGTGCCAGCAGCTCGCGACAGGGAACCACAGATACGCAGTATTTT	CASSSRQGTTDTQYF
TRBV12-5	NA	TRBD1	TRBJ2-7	TGTGCTAGTGGTTTCTCGGCCGGGACAGGCCCTTACGAGCAGTACTTC	CASGFSAGTGPYEQYF
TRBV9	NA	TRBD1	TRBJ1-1	TGTGCCAGCAGCGTAGGGACAGGGGGCTTGAACACTGAAGCTTTCTTT	CASSVGTGGLNTEAFF
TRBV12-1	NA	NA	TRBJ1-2	TGTGCCAGCAGTTCAAGGTATGGCTACACCTTC	CASSSRYGYTF
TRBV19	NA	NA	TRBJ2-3	TGTGCATCGACAGGGAGGGGTGGCACAGATACGCAGTATTTT	CASTGRGGTDTQYF
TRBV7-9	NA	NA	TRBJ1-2	TGTGCCAGCAGCCTTCCGCTACTCTTAGTTAACTATGGCTACACCTTC	CASSLPLLLVNYGYTF
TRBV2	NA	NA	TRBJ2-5	TGTGCCAGCAAGTGGGAAGAAGAGACCCAGTACTTC	CASKWEEETQYF
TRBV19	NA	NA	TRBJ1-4	TGTGCCAGTAGTGGACCCGGGCGAGCAACTAATGAAAAACTGTTTTTT	CASSGPGRATNEKLFF
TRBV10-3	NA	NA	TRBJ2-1	TGTGCCATAGCCGATGCCGTAGAGCAGTTCTTC	CAIADAVEQFF
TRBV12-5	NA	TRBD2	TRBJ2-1	TGTGCTAGTGGTTTCCCCTTAGCGGGGGGGGGTTACAATGAGCAGTTCTTC	CASGFPLAGGGYNEQFF
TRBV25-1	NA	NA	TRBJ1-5	TGTGCCAGCTCTCCTGAGGGGCGCAATCAGCCCCAGCATTTT	CASSPEGRNQPQHF
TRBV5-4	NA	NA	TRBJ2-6	TGTGCCAGCAGCTTATCGAGTCCTGGGGCCAACGTCCTGACTTTC	CASSLSSPGANVLTF
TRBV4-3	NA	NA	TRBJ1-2	TGCGCCAGCAGCCATTATCCGAGTCAGGAGTCGAACTATGGCTACACCTTC	CASSHYPSQESNYGYTF
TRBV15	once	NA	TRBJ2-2	TGTGCCACCAGTCCAGGGGAACGGGCCGGGGAGCTGTTTTTT	CATSPGERAGELFF
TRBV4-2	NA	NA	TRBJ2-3	TGTGCCAGCAGCCAAGAGGTTCTAGGGGAAACAGATACGCAGTATTTT	CASSQEVLGETDTQYF
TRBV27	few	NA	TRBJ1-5	TGTGCCAGCAGCCCGAGGGAAGGTTTTCATCAGCCCCAGCATTTT	CASSPREGFHQPQHF